Listed here are 25 T cell receptor beta chains from one sample, sequenced in a study of T-cell memory formation after mild COVID-19. MiXCR was run by TCRdb on the 5' RACE reads, yielding one entry per CDR3 protein. The sample shows 150,000 to 200,000 distinct CDR3 sequences, about 18% of them seen only once. Sequencing was done on a sample of PBMCs or a T cell subset sorted from them (not recorded which). These receptors all stem from a man aged 18 to 35 who had mild COVID-19 (a few samples of this study predate the infection). Cell type and time point are not known.

This clonotype has just a few counts. V usage is TRBV4-3 and J usage is TRBJ1-1; D perhaps matches TRBD1 (6 bases). The V end was cut by 4 bases, the J end by 3 bases, with 15 bases between. The CDR3 length is 15 residues. Germline V gives CDR1 LGHNA, CDR2 YSLEER. CDR3 coding DNA: TGCGCCAGCAGCCCCGAAGGGGGAGCGTACACTGAAGCTTTCTTT. Amino acids: CASSPEGGAYTEAFF.

This clonotype was found a few times. J is TRBJ2-5 and V is TRBV5-1; a possible D gene is TRBD2 (7 bases). The CDR3 has 18 amino acids. Trimming took 3 bases from V and 0 from J, leaving 21 bases between them. CDR1 and CDR2 from the germline V gene are SGHRS and YFSETQ. The DNA of the CDR3 is TGCGCCAGCAGCTCCTTGTCGGGGGCGACTAGCTACCAAGAGACCCAGTACTTC. Its translation is CASSSLSGATSYQETQYF.

This clonotype was detected many times. Sequence at one end of the junction differs from germline and may be a read error. The V call is TRBV7-7, the J call TRBJ1-4; possibly TRBD1 for D (6 bases). The CDR3 is 16 amino acids. The germline V gene has CDR1 SSHAT and CDR2 FNYEAQ (reference sequence). CDR3 amino acids: CASSLGPGASNEKLFF. The CDR3 coding sequence is TGTGCTAGCAGCTTAGGTCCGGGGGCGAGTAATGAAAAACTGTTTTTT.

This clonotype was recorded a few times. The V call is TRBV28, the J call TRBJ1-5; tentative D call: TRBD1 (6 bases). Germline CDR1 reads MDHEN; CDR2 reads SYDVKM. Trimming left V 10 bases short and J 5 bases short, with 12 bases between. This CDR3 spans 12 amino acids. CDR3 protein: CATWGQDQPQHF. Written as DNA, the CDR3 is TGTGCCACCTGGGGGCAGGATCAGCCCCAGCATTTT.

This clonotype was picked up a small number of times. The genes are TRBV7-2 and TRBJ1-1, with a possible D match to TRBD1 (6 bases). V gave up 5 bases and J gave up 7 bases, with 17 bases separating them. The CDR3 runs 14 residues. CDR1 and CDR2 from the germline V gene are SGHTA and FQGNSA. DNA of the CDR3: TGTGCCAGCAGCGCGTATACAGGGCCCTTTGAAGCTTTCTTT. It is translated as CASSAYTGPFEAFF.

This clonotype was seen only a few times. The rearrangement joins TRBV30 to TRBJ2-2, with TRBD2 matching over 11 bases. The germline V gene has CDR1 GTSNPN and CDR2 SVGIG (reference sequence). CDR3 length: 15 residues. V was pared by 4 bases and J by 5 bases, with 6 bases of the junction left unmatched. The CDR3 is CAWIPSGGLTGELFF. The CDR3 nucleotides read TGTGCCTGGATTCCTAGCGGGGGGTTAACCGGGGAGCTGTTTTTT. The full variable domain, in which reference TRBV30 and TRBJ2-2 provide the parts outside the CDR3, is SQTIHQWPATLVQPVGSPLSLECTVEGTSNPNLYWYRQAAGRGLQLLFYSVGIGQISSEVPQNLSASRPQDRQFILSSKKLLLSDSGFYLCAWIPSGGLTGELFFGEGSRLTVL.

A few counts support this clonotype. The V gene is TRBV4-3, the J gene TRBJ2-5, with 10 bases aligning to TRBD1. The germline CDR1 and CDR2 sequences are LGHNA and YSLEER. Trimming removed 0 bases from V and 3 bases from J; junction bases left unmatched: 10. The CDR3 runs to 18 residues. CDR3 region: CASSQDLLSGTGEETQYF. CDR3 in DNA: TGCGCCAGCAGCCAAGATCTTCTCTCCGGGACAGGGGAAGAGACCCAGTACTTC.

This clonotype appeared a few times. The chain recombines TRBV2 with TRBJ1-2; D gene uncertain. CDR1 is SNHLY, CDR2 FYNNEI, per germline. Trimming removed 3 bases at V and 0 bases at J, with 5 bases between. This CDR3 spans 13 amino acids. As DNA, the CDR3 is TGTGCCAGCAGTGACAATTCTAACTATGGCTACACCTTC. Translation gives CASSDNSNYGYTF.

V is TRBV7-2 and J is TRBJ1-2; TRBD1 aligns across 9 bases. The CDR3 length is 16 residues. J gave up 8 bases and V 4 bases, and 14 bases lay outside the gene matches. The germline CDR1 and CDR2 sequences are SGHTA and FQGNSA. The CDR3 nucleotides read TGTGCCAGCAGCTATCAAACAGGGGGCAGATTACAGGGCTACACCTTC. It specifies CASSYQTGGRLQGYTF.

This clonotype has only a few counts. The chain joins TRBV4-2 to TRBJ1-1; the match to TRBD1 covers 8 bases. Germline V gene data show CDR1 as LGHNA and CDR2 as YNFKEQ. The CDR3 contains 15 residues. V shed 4 bases and J 1 base; nucleotides not matched to a gene: 5. CDR3 in DNA: TGTGCCAGCAGCCGACCGGGACAGGCGAACACTGAAGCTTTCTTT. It is translated as CASSRPGQANTEAFF.

This clonotype was seen a handful of times. The rearrangement uses TRBV10-3 and TRBJ1-5; D is ambiguous. The CDR3 runs 13 residues. CDR1 is ENHRY, CDR2 SYGVKD, per germline. V was trimmed by 4 bases and J by 1 base, leaving 5 bases between them. CDR3 amino acids: CAISGSSNQPQHF. Written as DNA, the CDR3 is TGTGCCATCAGTGGGTCCAGCAATCAGCCCCAGCATTTT.

The chain carries TRBV6-2 or TRBV6-3 and TRBJ1-5; the D gene is possibly TRBD1 (5 bases). V was pared by 4 bases and J by 0 bases, with 13 bases between. Germline V gives CDR1 MNHEY, CDR2 SVGEGT. The length of the CDR3 is 16 residues. CDR3 nucleotide sequence: TGTGCCAGCAGTTCCGACAGCCAGAATAGCAATCAGCCCCAGCATTTT. It specifies CASSSDSQNSNQPQHF.

The chain is built from TRBV3-1 and TRBJ1-6; D remains unclear. The V gene's germline CDR1 is LGHDT and CDR2 YNNKEL (reference sequence). This CDR3 contains 15 residues. The ends were cut back, 4 bases at V and 12 bases at J, with 19 bases in the middle. The DNA for the CDR3 is TGTGCCAGCAGCCTGACGGAAACCCCTCCTAGACCCCTCCACTTT. Its protein is CASSLTETPPRPLHF.

The rearrangement joins TRBV4-3 to TRBJ2-2; D ambiguous. The germline V and J ends were trimmed by 0 bases and 6 bases, with 11 bases remaining between them. The germline CDR1 and CDR2 sequences are LGHNA and YSLEER. The CDR3 runs to 15 residues. The CDR3 sequence is CASSQDGGSPGELFF. The DNA for the CDR3 is TGCGCCAGCAGCCAAGATGGCGGTAGCCCCGGGGAGCTGTTTTTT.

This CDR3 reads CASSGGTGVTGELFF. The CDR3 nucleotides are TGCGCCAGCAGCGGAGGGACAGGGGTCACCGGGGAGCTGTTTTTT. The chain carries TRBV5-1 and TRBJ2-2; 10 bases map to TRBD1. The germline V gene has CDR1 SGHRS and CDR2 YFSETQ. The J segment lost 4 bases and the V segment lost 4 bases, leaving 4 bases of the junction unmatched. The CDR3 runs to 15 residues.

Only a few counts were recorded for this clonotype. The chain is built from TRBV18 and TRBJ2-1, with D tentatively TRBD1 (6 bases). V was shortened by 0 bases and J by 15 bases, with 12 bases between the two germline ends. In germline, CDR1 is KGHSH, CDR2 LQKENI. The CDR3 totals 12 residues. In DNA, the CDR3 is TGTGCCAGCTCACCACCACAGGGTGGTTCGTTCTTC. Protein product: CASSPPQGGSFF.

The J gene is TRBJ2-3, the V gene TRBV20-1; 8 bases are a match to TRBD1. The CDR3 sequence is 16 residues long. Trimming removed 4 bases from V and 5 bases from J; junction bases left unmatched: 14. Germline V gives CDR1 DFQATT, CDR2 SNEGSKA (reference sequence). CDR3 nucleotides: TGCAGTGCTATGATGGTCTTCGGCAGGGGGCGAGATACGCAGTATTTT. Its protein product is CSAMMVFGRGRDTQYF.

The chain recombines TRBV7-9 with TRBJ2-7, with no clear D. The germline gives CDR1 SEHNR, CDR2 FQNEAQ (reference sequence). Trimming removed 4 bases from V and 0 bases from J, with 10 bases in between. The CDR3 length is 14 residues. The CDR3 here is CASSSGPTSYEQYF. In DNA, the CDR3 is TGTGCCAGCAGCTCGGGCCCCACCTCCTACGAGCAGTACTTC.

The J gene is TRBJ1-6, the V gene TRBV5-6; D is perhaps TRBD1 (5 bases). The CDR3 has 14 amino acids. V shed 1 base and J shed 11 bases, with 13 bases lying between them. Germline V CDR1 and CDR2: SGHDT, YYEEEE. This chain's CDR3 is CASSLFASRAPLHF. In DNA, the CDR3 is TGTGCCAGCAGCTTGTTTGCTTCCAGGGCACCCCTCCACTTT.

The CDR3 DNA reads as TGTGCCAGCAGTGACCAGCCAGGCCACACCGGGGAGCTGTTTTTT. Translated, it gives CASSDQPGHTGELFF. The chain links TRBV6-4 to TRBJ2-2; D call uncertain. This CDR3 is 15 amino acids long. The germline gives CDR1 MRHNA, CDR2 SNTAGT. V lost 2 bases and J 3 bases, leaving 10 bases between the germline ends.

This clonotype was observed many times. This rearrangement joins TRBV4-2 to TRBJ2-1; the D is unclear. The CDR3 covers 15 residues. CDR1 and CDR2 from the germline V gene are LGHNA and YNFKEQ. Trimming took off 4 bases at V and 8 bases at J, with 18 bases between the two ends. CDR3 sequence: CASSPGRILGYEQFF. CDR3 coding DNA: TGTGCCAGCAGCCCCGGACGGATCCTGGGTTATGAGCAGTTCTTC.

This clonotype was seen a handful of times. The chain couples TRBV29-1 to TRBJ1-2; 10 bases are shared with TRBD1. This CDR3 spans 16 amino acids. The V gene's germline CDR1 is SQVTM and CDR2 ANQGSEA. Losses at the gene ends were 6 bases for V and 1 base for J; bases not matched to a gene: 11. The CDR3 spells CSVRGERDRGNYGYTF. CDR3 coding DNA: TGCAGCGTCCGAGGGGAGCGGGACAGGGGTAACTATGGCTACACCTTC.

CDR3 residues: CASSLAIQEKLFF. The CDR3 DNA reads TGTGCCAGCAGCTTAGCCATACAGGAGAAACTGTTTTTT. This rearrangement joins TRBV7-2 to TRBJ1-4, with D possibly TRBD1 on 5 matching bases. The CDR3 totals 13 residues. Germline V gives CDR1 SGHTA, CDR2 FQGNSA. Between the trimmed V and J ends, which lost 0 bases and 11 bases, there was a span of 10 bases.

This chain uses TRBV25-1 with TRBJ1-6; a possible D gene is TRBD1 (6 bases). The CDR3 is 14 amino acids. V was trimmed by 7 bases and J by 6 bases, leaving 13 bases between them. Germline lookup yields CDR1 MGHDK and CDR2 SYGVNS. Here the CDR3 reads CASTGGTINSPLHF. CDR3 in DNA: TGTGCCAGCACGGGGGGGACAATTAATTCACCCCTCCACTTT. Full variable domain (outside the CDR3, taken from reference TRBV25-1 and TRBJ1-6): EADIYQTPRYLVIGTGKKITLECSQTMGHDKMYWYQQDPGMELHLIHYSYGVNSTEKGDLSSESTVSRIRTEHFPLTLESARPSHTSQYLCASTGGTINSPLHFGNGTRLTVT.

This clonotype was observed a handful of times. The rearrangement uses TRBV5-5 and TRBJ2-7; TRBD1 matches 10 bases. The junction had 7 bases not matched to a gene; V was cut back by 3 bases and J by 7 bases. The CDR3 is 14 amino acids. In germline, CDR1 is SGHKS, CDR2 YYEKEE (reference sequence). The CDR3 here is CASSSTGTGDEQYF. In nucleotides, the CDR3 is TGTGCCAGCAGCTCTACCGGGACAGGGGATGAGCAGTACTTC.